The next 13 T cell receptor beta chains were all read from a single sample in a study of blood T cell repertoires in COVID-19. Clones were sequenced by immunoSEQ multiplex PCR, and TCRdb holds only the in-frame ones, with some missing. The table includes over 150,000 clones, 70% to 90% detected once. Sequencing used peripheral blood. The receptors come from a man aged 50-60 years who had recovered from COVID-19.

This clone has more than one count but fewer than ten. This specimen includes other DNA sequences encoding the same CDR3. The CDR3 sequence is CASSLEGAGELFF. In nucleotides, the CDR3 is TGCGCCAGCAGCTTGGAAGGGGCCGGGGAGCTGTTTTTT. The rearrangement links TRBV5-1 to TRBJ2-2; D is perhaps TRBD1 (5 bases). Trimming shortened V by 0 bases and J by 6 bases, and 6 bases separated the two germline ends. Germline CDR1 SGHRS, CDR2 YFSETQ. This CDR3 has 13 amino acids.

This chain links TRBV9 with TRBJ2-7; 8 bases align to TRBD1. Per the germline V gene, CDR1 is SGDLS and CDR2 is YYNGEE. The CDR3 sequence is 13 residues long. Trimming removed 6 bases from V and 4 bases from J; junction bases left unmatched: 6. In DNA form, the CDR3 reads TGTGCCAGCAACGGACAGGGAAGATACGAGCAGTACTTC. Amino acids: CASNGQGRYEQYF.

This clone was detected only a few times. The chain combines TRBV10-2 with TRBJ2-3, with D tentatively TRBD2 (7 bases). CDR3 length equals 13 residues. The germline V gene encodes CDR1 WSHSY and CDR2 SAAADI. Trimming stripped 7 bases from V and 5 bases from J, with 13 bases between. The CDR3 protein is CASKAGALDTQYF. As DNA, the CDR3 is TGCGCCAGCAAGGCGGGGGCCCTAGATACGCAGTATTTT.

The CDR3 coding sequence is TGTGCCAGTAGTCTTGACAGGGGAGGGAATCAGCCCCAGCATTTT. It is translated as CASSLDRGGNQPQHF. J is TRBJ1-5 and V is TRBV19, with 8 bases lining up with TRBD1. V lost 5 bases to trimming and J lost 4 bases; unmatched junction nucleotides: 7. The CDR3 runs to 15 residues. Germline values: CDR1 LNHDA, CDR2 SQIVND (reference sequence).

The J gene is TRBJ2-5, the V gene TRBV6-5, with no clear D. Trimming took off 7 bases at V and 0 bases at J, with 9 bases between the two ends. Per the germline V gene, CDR1 is MNHEY and CDR2 is SVGAGI. The CDR3 covers 13 residues. DNA of the CDR3: TGTGCCAGCACCCAACTGTACCAAGAGACCCAGTACTTC. Translation gives CASTQLYQETQYF.

The chain employs TRBV7-9 and TRBJ1-5; maybe TRBD1 (5 bases). The germline V gene encodes CDR1 SEHNR and CDR2 FQNEAQ (reference sequence). V was cut by 6 bases and J by 3 bases, with 12 bases left in between. This CDR3 is built from 14 residues. The CDR3, as DNA: TGTGCCAGCAGTGCGGGGGGGATCAATCAGCCCCAGCATTTT. This codes for CASSAGGINQPQHF.

This chain links TRBV7-8 with TRBJ1-2; the D gene is possibly TRBD1 (6 bases). Trimming took off 5 bases at V and 4 bases at J, with 17 bases between the two ends. The CDR3 has 15 amino acids. Germline-derived CDR1 and CDR2 are SGHVS and FQNEAQ. The CDR3 nucleotides are TGTGCCAGCAGCCCCCCGGCGACAGGCCTCTATGGCTACACCTTC. Its protein is CASSPPATGLYGYTF.

The rearrangement joins TRBV7-8 to TRBJ2-1; possibly TRBD2 for D (6 bases). The CDR3 is made up of 14 amino acids. Between the trimmed V and J ends, which lost 10 bases and 0 bases, there was a span of 13 bases. Germline values: CDR1 SGHVS, CDR2 FQNEAQ. For the CDR3, the DNA is TGTGCCACCGCCTCCGGGAGCTCCTACAATGAGCAGTTCTTC. Translating it yields CATASGSSYNEQFF.

The rearrangement joins TRBV5-6 to TRBJ2-3; TRBD2 might be the D (6 bases). V was cut by 4 bases and J by 8 bases, with 17 bases left in between. Per the germline V gene, CDR1 is SGHDT and CDR2 is YYEEEE. CDR3 size: 14 residues. The CDR3 DNA reads TGTGCCAGCAGCCCCCGCCGGGACTCGGGTACGCAGTATTTT. Translating gives CASSPRRDSGTQYF.

The chain carries TRBV28 and TRBJ2-1; D is perhaps TRBD1 (6 bases). The CDR3 is made up of 14 amino acids. CDR1 MDHEN and CDR2 SYDVKM come from the germline V gene. Trimming stripped 5 bases from V and 8 bases from J, with 16 bases between. The CDR3 region has the DNA TGTGCCAGCAGTGGATACAGGGATAGGGATGAGCAGTTCTTC. Encoded protein: CASSGYRDRDEQFF.

J is TRBJ2-3 and V is TRBV20-1, with TRBD1 matching 10 bases. With V trimmed by 6 bases and J by 3 bases, 12 bases remained unmatched. The CDR3 consists of 16 residues. Germline-derived CDR1 and CDR2 are DFQATT and SNEGSKA (reference sequence). The CDR3, as DNA: TGCAGTGCGAGTCGCGGGACAGGGGTTGGAACAGATACGCAGTATTTT. It encodes CSASRGTGVGTDTQYF.

The chain recombines TRBV19 with TRBJ1-4; 7 bases line up with TRBD1. V lost 3 bases and J lost 5; bases outside the gene matches: 6. Germline assignment: CDR1 LNHDA and CDR2 SQIVND (reference sequence). This CDR3 has 15 amino acids. CDR3 in DNA: TGTGCCAGTAGTATCTACGGGACAGTCAATGAAAAACTGTTTTTT. Translating it yields CASSIYGTVNEKLFF. Filled out from reference TRBV19 and TRBJ1-4, the complete variable domain reads DGGITQSPKYLFRKEGQNVTLSCEQNLNHDAMYWYRQDPGQGLRLIYYSQIVNDFQKGDIAEGYSVSREKKESFPLTVTSAQKNPTAFYLCASSIYGTVNEKLFFGSGTQLSVL.

V gene TRBV6-6 combines with J gene TRBJ2-1, with D perhaps TRBD2 (6 bases). This CDR3 spans 13 amino acids. Germline loops: CDR1 MNHNY, CDR2 SVGAGI (reference sequence). Trimming stripped 0 bases from V and 9 bases from J, with 9 bases between. CDR3: CASSYSAGTEQFF. In nucleotides, the CDR3 is TGTGCCAGCAGTTACTCGGCGGGGACTGAGCAGTTCTTC.